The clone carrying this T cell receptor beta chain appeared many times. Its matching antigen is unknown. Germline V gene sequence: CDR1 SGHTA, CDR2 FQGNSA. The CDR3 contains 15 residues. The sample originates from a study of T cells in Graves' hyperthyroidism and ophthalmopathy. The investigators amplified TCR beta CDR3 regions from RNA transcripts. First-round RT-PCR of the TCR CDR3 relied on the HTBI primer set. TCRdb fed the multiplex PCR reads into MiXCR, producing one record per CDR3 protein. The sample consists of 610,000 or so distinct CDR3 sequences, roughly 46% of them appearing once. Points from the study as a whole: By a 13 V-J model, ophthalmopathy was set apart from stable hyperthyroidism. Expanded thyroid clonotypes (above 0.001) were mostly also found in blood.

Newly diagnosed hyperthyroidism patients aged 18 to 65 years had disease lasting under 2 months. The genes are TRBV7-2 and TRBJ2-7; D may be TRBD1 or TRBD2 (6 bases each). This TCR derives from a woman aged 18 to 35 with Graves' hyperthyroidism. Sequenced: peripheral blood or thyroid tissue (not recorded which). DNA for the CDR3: TGTGCAAGTAAGGGGGGTCGGTCGGACTCCTACGAGCAGTACTTC. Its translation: CASKGGRSDSYEQYF.